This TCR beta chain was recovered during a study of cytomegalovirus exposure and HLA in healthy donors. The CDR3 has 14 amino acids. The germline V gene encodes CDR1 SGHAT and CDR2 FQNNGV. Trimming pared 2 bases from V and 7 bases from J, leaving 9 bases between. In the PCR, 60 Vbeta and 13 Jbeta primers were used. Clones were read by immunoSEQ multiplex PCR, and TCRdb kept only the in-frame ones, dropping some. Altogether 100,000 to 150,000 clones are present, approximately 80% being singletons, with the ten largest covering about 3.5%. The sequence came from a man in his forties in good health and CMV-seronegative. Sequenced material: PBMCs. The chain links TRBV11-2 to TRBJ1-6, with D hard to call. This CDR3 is CASSLRGLNSPLHF. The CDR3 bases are TGTGCCAGCAGCTTACGAGGGCTGAATTCACCCCTCCACTTT.